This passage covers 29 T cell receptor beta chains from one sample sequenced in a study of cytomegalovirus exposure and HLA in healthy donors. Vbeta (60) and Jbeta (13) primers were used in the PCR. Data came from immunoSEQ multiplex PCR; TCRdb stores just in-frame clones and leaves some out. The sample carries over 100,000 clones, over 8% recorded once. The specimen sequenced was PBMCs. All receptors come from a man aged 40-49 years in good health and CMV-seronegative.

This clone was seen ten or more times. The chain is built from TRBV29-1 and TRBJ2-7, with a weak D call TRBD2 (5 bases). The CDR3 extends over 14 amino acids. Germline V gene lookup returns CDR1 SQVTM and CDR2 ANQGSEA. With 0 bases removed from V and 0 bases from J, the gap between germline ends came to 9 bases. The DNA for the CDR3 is TGCAGCGTTGAAGAGTTCGGGGACTCCTACGAGCAGTACTTC. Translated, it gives CSVEEFGDSYEQYF.

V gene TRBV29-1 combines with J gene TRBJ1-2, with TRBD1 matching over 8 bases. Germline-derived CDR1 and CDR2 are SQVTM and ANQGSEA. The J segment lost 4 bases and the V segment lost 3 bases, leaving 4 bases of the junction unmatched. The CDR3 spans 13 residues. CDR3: CSVEDRDGYGYTF. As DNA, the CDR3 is TGCAGCGTTGAGGACAGGGACGGCTATGGCTACACCTTC. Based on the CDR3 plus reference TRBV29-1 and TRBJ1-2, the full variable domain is SAVISQKPSRDICQRGTSLTIQCQVDSQVTMMFWYRQQPGQSLTLIATANQGSEATYESGFVIDKFPISRPNLTFSTLTVSNMSPEDSSIYLCSVEDRDGYGYTFGSGTRLTVV.

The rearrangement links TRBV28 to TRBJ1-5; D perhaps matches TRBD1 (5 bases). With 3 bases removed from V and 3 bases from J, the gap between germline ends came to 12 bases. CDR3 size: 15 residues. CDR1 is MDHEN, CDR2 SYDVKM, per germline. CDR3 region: CASSLGGQFNQPQHF. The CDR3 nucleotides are TGTGCCAGCAGTTTGGGGGGTCAGTTCAATCAGCCCCAGCATTTT.

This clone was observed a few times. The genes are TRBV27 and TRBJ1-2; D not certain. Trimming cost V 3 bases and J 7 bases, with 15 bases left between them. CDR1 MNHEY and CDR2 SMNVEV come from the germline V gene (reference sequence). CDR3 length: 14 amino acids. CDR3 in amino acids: CASSFSGSLGGYTF. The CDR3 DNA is TGTGCCAGCAGTTTTTCCGGGTCCCTTGGTGGCTACACCTTC.

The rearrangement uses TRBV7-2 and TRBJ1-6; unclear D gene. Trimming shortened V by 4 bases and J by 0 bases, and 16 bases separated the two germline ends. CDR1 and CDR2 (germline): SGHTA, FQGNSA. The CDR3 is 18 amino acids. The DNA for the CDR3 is TGTGCCAGCAGCTCCTCCTTGGAGGGTTACTCCTATAATTCACCCCTCCACTTT. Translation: CASSSSLEGYSYNSPLHF.

CDR3 region: CASTGQGAETQYF. DNA for the CDR3: TGTGCCAGTACAGGACAGGGGGCAGAGACCCAGTACTTC. V usage is TRBV19 and J usage is TRBJ2-5, with 11 nucleotides matching TRBD1. Trimming removed 7 bases from V and 4 bases from J; junction bases left unmatched: 2. This CDR3 is built from 13 residues. Germline-derived CDR1 and CDR2 are LNHDA and SQIVND (reference sequence).

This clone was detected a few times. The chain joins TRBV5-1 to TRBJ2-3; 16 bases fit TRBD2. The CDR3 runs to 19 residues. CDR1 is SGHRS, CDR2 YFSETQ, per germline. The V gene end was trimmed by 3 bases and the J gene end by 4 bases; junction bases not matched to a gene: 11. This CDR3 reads CASSYPGLAGGPVADTQYF. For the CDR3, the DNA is TGCGCCAGCAGCTATCCGGGACTAGCGGGGGGGCCGGTCGCAGATACGCAGTATTTT.

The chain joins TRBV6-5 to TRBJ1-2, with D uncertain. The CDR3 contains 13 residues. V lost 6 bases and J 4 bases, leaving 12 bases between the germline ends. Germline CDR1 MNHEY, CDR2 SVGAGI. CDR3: CASSREAPYGYTF. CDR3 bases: TGTGCCAGCAGCCGGGAAGCCCCCTATGGCTACACCTTC.

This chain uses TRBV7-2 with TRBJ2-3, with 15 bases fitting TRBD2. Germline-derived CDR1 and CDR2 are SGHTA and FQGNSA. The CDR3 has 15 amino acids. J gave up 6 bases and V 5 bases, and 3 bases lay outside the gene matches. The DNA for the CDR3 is TGTGCCAGCAGCCCGGGACTAGCGGGGGGCGATACGCAGTATTTT. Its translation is CASSPGLAGGDTQYF. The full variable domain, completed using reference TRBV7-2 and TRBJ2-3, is GAGVSQSPSNKVTEKGKDVELRCDPISGHTALYWYRQSLGQGLEFLIYFQGNSAPDKSGLPSDRFSAERTGGSVSTLTIQRTQQEDSAVYLCASSPGLAGGDTQYFGPGTRLTVL.

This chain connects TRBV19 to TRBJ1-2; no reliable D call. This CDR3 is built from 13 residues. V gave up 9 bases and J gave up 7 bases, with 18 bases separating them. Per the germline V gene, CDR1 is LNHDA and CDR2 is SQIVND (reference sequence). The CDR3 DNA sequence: TGTGCCAGCAGCGGGCCGGGGTTATCTGGCTACACCTTC. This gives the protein CASSGPGLSGYTF.

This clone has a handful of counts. The CDR3 region is CASSESGRGSYEQYF. DNA for the CDR3: TGCGCCAGCAGTGAGTCGGGCAGGGGGTCCTACGAGCAGTACTTC. The chain is built from TRBV10-2 and TRBJ2-7; 7 bases match TRBD1. CDR1 is WSHSY and CDR2 is SAAADI in the germline V gene. After removal of 0 bases from V and 1 base from J, the junction contained 3 bases not matched to a gene. The CDR3 length is 15 residues.

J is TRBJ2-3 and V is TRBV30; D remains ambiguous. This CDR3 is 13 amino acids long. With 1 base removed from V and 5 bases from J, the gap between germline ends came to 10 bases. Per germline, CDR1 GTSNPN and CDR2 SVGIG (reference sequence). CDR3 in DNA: TGTGCCTGGAGTGGCGGCCTCGGAGATACGCAGTATTTT. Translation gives CAWSGGLGDTQYF.

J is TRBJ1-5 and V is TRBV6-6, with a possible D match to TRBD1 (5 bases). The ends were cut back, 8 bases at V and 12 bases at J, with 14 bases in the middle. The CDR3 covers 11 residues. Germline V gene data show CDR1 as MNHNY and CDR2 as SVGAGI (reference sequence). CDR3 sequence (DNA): TGTGCCAGCTCACCGGAGGGACTCCAGCATTTT. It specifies CASSPEGLQHF.

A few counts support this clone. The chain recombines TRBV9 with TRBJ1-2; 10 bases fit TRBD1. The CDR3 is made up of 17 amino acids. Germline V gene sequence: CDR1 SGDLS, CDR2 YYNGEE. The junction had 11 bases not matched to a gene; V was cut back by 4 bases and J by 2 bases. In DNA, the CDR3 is TGTGCCAGCAGCTCCTTGGACAGGGGGATTGTGAACTATGGCTACACCTTC. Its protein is CASSSLDRGIVNYGYTF.

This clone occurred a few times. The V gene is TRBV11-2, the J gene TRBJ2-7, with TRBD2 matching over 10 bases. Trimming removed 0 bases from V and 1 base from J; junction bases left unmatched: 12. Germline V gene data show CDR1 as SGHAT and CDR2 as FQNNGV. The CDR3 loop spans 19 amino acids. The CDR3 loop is CASSLDLVASGGKSYEQYF. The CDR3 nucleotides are TGTGCCAGCAGCTTAGATCTTGTGGCTAGCGGGGGAAAGTCCTACGAGCAGTACTTC.

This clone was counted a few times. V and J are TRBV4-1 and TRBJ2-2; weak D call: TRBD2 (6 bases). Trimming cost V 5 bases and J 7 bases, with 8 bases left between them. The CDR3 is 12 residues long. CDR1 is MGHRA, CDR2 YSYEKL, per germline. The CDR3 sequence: CASSWGVGELFF. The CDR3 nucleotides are TGCGCCAGCAGCTGGGGGGTCGGGGAGCTGTTTTTT.

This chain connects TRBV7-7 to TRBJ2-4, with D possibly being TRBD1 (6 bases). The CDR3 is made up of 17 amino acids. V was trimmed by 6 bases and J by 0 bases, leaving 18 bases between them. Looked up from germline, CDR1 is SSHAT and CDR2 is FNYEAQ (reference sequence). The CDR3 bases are TGTGCCAGCAGGGGGGCAGGGGCACCCGGAGCCAAAAACATTCAGTACTTC. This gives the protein CASRGAGAPGAKNIQYF.

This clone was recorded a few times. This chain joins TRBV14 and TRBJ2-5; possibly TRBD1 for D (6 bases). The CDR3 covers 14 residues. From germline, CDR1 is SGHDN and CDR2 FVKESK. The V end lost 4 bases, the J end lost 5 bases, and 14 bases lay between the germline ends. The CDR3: CASSPTGIEETQYF. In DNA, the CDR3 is TGTGCCAGCAGCCCTACAGGGATTGAGGAGACCCAGTACTTC. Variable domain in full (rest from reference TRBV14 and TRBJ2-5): EAGVTQFPSHSVIEKGQTVTLRCDPISGHDNLYWYRRVMGKEIKFLLHFVKESKQDESGMPNNRFLAERTGGTYSTLKVQPAELEDSGVYFCASSPTGIEETQYFGPGTRLLVL.

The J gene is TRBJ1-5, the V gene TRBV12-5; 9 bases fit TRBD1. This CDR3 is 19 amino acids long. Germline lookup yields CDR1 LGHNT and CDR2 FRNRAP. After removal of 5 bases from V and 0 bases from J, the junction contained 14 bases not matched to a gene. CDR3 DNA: TGTGCTAGTGGTAAGGGGCGGGACAGGGACCATTATAGCAATCAGCCCCAGCATTTT. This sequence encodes CASGKGRDRDHYSNQPQHF.

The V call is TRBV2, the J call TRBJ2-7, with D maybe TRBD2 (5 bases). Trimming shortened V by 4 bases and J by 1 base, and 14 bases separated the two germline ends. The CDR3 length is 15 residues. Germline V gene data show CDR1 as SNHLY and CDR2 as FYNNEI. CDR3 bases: TGTGCCAGCAGTGGGGTACAAGAGCGGTCCTACGAGCAGTACTTC. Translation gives CASSGVQERSYEQYF.

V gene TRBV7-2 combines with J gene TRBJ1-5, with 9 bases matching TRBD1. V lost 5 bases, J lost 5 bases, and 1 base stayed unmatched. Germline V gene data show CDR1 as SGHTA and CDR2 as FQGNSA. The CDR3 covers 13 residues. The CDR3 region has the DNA TGTGCCAGCAGCGGGACAGGGTATCAGCCCCAGCATTTT. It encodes CASSGTGYQPQHF.

In nucleotides, the CDR3 is TGTGCCAGCAGAACCGGGACAGGGGAAAATTCACCCCTCCACTTT. This gives the protein CASRTGTGENSPLHF. The chain carries TRBV7-6 and TRBJ1-6, with TRBD1 identical over 10 bases. V dropped 6 bases and J dropped 7; count of bases not matched to a gene: 6. Germline CDR1 and CDR2: SGHVS and FNYEAQ. This CDR3 contains 15 residues.

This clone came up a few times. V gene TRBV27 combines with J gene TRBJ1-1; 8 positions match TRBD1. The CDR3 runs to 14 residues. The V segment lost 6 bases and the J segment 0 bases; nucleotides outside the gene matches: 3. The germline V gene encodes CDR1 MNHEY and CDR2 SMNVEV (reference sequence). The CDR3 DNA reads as TGTGCCAGCAGCCCAGGGGGCCTGAACACTGAAGCTTTCTTT. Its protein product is CASSPGGLNTEAFF.

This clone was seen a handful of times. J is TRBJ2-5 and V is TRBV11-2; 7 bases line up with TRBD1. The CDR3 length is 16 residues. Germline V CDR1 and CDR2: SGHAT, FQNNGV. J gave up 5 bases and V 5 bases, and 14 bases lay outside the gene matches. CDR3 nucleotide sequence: TGTGCCAGCAGCAGGGTGTTTGAGACAGGGATTGAGACCCAGTACTTC. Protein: CASSRVFETGIETQYF.

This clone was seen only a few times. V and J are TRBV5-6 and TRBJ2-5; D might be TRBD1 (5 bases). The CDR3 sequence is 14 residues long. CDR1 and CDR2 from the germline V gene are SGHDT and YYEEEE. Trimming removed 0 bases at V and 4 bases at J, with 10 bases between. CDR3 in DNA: TGTGCCAGCAGCTTGGTGGGGCTCAGAGAGACCCAGTACTTC. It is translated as CASSLVGLRETQYF. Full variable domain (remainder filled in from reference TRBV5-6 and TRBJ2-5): DAGVTQSPTHLIKTRGQQVTLRCSPKSGHDTVSWYQQALGQGPQFIFQYYEEEERQRGNFPDRFSGHQFPNYSSELNVNALLLGDSALYLCASSLVGLRETQYFGPGTRLLVL.

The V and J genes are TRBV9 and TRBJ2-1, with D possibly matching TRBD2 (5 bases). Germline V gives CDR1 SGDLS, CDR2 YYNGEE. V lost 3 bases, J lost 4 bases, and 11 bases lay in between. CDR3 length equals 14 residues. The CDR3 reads CASSAWTEYNEQFF. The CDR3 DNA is TGTGCCAGCAGCGCCTGGACTGAGTACAATGAGCAGTTCTTC.

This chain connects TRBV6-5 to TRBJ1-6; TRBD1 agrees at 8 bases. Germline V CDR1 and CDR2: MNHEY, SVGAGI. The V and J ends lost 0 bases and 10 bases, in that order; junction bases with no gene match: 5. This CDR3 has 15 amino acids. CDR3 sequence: CASSYSTGERSPLHF. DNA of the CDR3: TGTGCCAGCAGTTACTCGACAGGGGAAAGGTCACCCCTCCACTTT.

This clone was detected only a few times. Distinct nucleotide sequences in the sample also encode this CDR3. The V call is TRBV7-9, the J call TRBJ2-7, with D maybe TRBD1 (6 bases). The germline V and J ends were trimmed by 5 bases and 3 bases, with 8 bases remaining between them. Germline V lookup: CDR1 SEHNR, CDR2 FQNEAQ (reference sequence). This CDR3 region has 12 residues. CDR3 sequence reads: CASSRDNYEQYF. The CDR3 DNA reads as TGTGCCAGCAGCAGGGACAACTACGAGCAGTACTTC.

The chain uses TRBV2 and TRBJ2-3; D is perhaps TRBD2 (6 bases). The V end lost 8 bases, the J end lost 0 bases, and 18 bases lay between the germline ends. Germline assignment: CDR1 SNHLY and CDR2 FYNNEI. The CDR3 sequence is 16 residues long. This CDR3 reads CASGKAGLVSTDTQYF. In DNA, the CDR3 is TGTGCCAGCGGGAAGGCGGGGCTGGTTAGCACAGATACGCAGTATTTT.